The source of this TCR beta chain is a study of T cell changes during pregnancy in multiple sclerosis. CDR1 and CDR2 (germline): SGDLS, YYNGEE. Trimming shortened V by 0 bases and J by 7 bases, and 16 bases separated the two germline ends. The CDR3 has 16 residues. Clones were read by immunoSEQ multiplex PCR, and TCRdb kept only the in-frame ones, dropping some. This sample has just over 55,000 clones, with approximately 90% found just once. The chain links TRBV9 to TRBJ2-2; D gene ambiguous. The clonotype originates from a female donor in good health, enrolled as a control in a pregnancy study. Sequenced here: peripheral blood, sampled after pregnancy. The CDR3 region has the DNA TGTGCCAGCAGCGTAGCTATTGATAGCCTGGGCGGGGAGCTGTTTTTT. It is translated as CASSVAIDSLGGELFF.